The text below deals with one TCR beta chain. Its antigen is unknown. Phlebotomy per donor yielded a single 2.5 ml blood sample. Skipping T cell sorting, the study isolated total RNA directly from whole blood. Reprocessing the 5' RACE reads, TCRdb reports a single entry for every CDR3 protein and omits DNA. In total, the table holds fewer than 200,000 distinct CDR3 sequences. These data belong to a study of monozygotic twins with inflammatory bowel disease. General observations from the study: IBD patients shared fewer clonotypes with other individuals than healthy twins, especially patients with disease activity signs.

Material: blood. This clonotype was obtained from a human donor with ulcerative colitis or Crohn's disease, or a healthy co-twin of an affected twin (not recorded which).

CDR3 sequence: CASSLAGQDEKLFF. The J gene is TRBJ1-4, the V gene TRBV5-4; TCRdb lists TRBD1, though no DNA is available to test this call. Looked up from germline, CDR1 is SGHNT and CDR2 is YYREEE (reference sequence). This CDR3 has 14 amino acids.